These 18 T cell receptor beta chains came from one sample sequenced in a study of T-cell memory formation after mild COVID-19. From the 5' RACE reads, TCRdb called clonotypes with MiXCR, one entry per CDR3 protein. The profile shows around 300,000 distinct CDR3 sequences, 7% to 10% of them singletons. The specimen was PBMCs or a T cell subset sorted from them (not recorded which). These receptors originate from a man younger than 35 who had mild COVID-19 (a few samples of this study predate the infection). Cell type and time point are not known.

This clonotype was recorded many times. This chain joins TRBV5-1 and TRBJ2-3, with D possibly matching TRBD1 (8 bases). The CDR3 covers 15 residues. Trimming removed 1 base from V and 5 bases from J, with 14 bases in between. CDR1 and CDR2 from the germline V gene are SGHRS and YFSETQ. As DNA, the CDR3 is TGCGCCAGCAGCTTGATACAGGGGGAGGGAGATACGCAGTATTTT. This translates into CASSLIQGEGDTQYF. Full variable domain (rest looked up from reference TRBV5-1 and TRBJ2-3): KAGVTQTPRYLIKTRGQQVTLSCSPISGHRSVSWYQQTPGQGLQFLFEYFSETQRNKGNFPGRFSGRQFSNSRSEMNVSTLELGDSALYLCASSLIQGEGDTQYFGPGTRLTVL.

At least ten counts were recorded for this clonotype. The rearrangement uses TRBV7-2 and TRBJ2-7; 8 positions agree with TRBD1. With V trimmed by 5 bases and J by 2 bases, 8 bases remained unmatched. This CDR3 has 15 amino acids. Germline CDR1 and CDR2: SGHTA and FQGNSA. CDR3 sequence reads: CASSAPHRGTYEQYF. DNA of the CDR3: TGTGCCAGCAGCGCGCCCCACAGGGGGACCTACGAGCAGTACTTC.

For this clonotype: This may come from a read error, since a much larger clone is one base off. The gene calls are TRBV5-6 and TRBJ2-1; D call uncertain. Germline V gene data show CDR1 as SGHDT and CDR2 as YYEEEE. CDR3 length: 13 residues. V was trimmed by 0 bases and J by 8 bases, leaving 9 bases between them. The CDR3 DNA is TGTGCCAGCAGCTTGGTGAGAGTCGATGAGCAGTTCTTC. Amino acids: CASSLVRVDEQFF.

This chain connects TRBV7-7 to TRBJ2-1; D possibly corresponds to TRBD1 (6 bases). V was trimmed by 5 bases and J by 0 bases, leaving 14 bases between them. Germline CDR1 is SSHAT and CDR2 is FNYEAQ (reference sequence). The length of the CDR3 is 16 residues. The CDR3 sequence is CASSPTTGSSYNEQFF. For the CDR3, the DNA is TGTGCCAGCAGCCCGACCACAGGGAGCTCCTACAATGAGCAGTTCTTC.

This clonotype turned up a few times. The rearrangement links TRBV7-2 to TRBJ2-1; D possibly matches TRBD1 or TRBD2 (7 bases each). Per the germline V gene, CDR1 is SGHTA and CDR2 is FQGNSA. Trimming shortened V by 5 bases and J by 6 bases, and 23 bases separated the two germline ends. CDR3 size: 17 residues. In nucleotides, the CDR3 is TGTGCCAGCAGCCCTGGAGCCAGGGGGGGGCCGGGCAATGAGCAGTTCTTC. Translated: CASSPGARGGPGNEQFF.

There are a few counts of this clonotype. CDR3 sequence reads: CASSSRQIAYEQYF. DNA of the CDR3: TGTGCCAGCAGCAGCCGACAGATAGCCTACGAGCAGTACTTC. The chain recombines TRBV7-2 with TRBJ2-7; D may be TRBD1 (5 bases). There are 14 residues in the CDR3. Germline CDR1 SGHTA, CDR2 FQGNSA. Between the trimmed V and J ends, which lost 5 bases and 2 bases, there was a span of 13 bases.

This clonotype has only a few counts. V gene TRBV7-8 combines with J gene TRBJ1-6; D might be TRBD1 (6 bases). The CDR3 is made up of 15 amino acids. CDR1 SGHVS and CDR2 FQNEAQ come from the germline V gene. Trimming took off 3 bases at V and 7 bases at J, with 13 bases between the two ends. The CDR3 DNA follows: TGTGCCAGCAGCTTTGAACAGGGATGGAATTCACCCCTCCACTTT. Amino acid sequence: CASSFEQGWNSPLHF.

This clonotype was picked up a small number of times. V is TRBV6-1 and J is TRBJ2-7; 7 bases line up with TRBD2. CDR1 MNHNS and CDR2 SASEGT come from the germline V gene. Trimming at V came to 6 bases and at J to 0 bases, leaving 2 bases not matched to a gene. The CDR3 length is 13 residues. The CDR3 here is CASRLANSYEQYV. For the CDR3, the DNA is TGTGCCAGCAGACTAGCGAACTCCTACGAGCAGTACGTC.

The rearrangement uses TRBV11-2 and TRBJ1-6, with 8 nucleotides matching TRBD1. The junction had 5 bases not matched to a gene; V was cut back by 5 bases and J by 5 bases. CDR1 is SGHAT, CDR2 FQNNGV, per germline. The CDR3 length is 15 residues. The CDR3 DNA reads TGTGCCAGCAGCACCCAGGGGGCCAATAATTCACCCCTCCACTTT. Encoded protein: CASSTQGANNSPLHF.

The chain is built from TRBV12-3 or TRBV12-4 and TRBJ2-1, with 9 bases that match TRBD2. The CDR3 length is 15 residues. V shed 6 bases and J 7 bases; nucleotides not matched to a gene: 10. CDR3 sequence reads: CASSSSGGPGNEQFF. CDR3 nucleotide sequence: TGTGCCAGCAGCTCCAGCGGGGGGCCGGGGAATGAGCAGTTCTTC.

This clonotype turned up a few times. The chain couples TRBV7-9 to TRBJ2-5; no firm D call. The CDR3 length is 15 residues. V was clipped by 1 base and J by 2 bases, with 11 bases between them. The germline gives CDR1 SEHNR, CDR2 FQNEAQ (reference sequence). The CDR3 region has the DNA TGTGCCAGCAGCTTAGTTACTTCAGTACAAGAGACCCAGTACTTC. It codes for CASSLVTSVQETQYF.

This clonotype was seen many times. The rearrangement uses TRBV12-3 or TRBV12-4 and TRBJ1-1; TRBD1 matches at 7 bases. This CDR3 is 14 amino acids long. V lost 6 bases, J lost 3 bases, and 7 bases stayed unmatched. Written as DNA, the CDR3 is TGTGCCAGCAGACAGACAGGGACCGACACTGAAGCTTTCTTT. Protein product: CASRQTGTDTEAFF.

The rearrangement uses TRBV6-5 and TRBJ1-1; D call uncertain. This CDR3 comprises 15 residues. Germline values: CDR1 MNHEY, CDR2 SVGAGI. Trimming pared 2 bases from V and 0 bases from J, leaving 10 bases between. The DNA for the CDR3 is TGTGCCAGCAGTTACGTCGCAGGATTGAACACTGAAGCTTTCTTT. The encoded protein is CASSYVAGLNTEAFF.

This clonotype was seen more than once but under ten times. CDR3 DNA: TGTGCCAGCAGTTCTCGGGGGAGGACAGATACGCAGTATTTT. Encoded protein: CASSSRGRTDTQYF. The J gene is TRBJ2-3, the V gene TRBV5-4, with D perhaps TRBD2 (6 bases). Germline assignment: CDR1 SGHNT and CDR2 YYREEE (reference sequence). The V end was cut by 5 bases, the J end by 3 bases, with 13 bases between. The CDR3 covers 14 residues.

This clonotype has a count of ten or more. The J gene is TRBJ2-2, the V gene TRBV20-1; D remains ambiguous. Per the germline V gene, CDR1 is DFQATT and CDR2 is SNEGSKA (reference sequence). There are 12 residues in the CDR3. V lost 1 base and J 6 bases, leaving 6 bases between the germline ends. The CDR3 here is CSARVLAGELFF. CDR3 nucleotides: TGCAGTGCTAGAGTTTTAGCCGGGGAGCTGTTTTTT.

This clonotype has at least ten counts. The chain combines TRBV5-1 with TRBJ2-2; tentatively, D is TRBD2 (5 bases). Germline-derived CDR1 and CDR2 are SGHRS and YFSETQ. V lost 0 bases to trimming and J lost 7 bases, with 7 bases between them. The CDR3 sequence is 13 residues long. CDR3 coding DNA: TGCGCCAGCAGCTTGGCCGGGGTCGGGGAGCTGTTTTTT. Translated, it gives CASSLAGVGELFF.

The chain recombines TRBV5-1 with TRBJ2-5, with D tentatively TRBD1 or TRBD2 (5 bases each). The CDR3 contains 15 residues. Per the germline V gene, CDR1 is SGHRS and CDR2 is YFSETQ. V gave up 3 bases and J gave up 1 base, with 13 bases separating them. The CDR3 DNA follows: TGCGCCAGCAGCTGGACACCGGGACCCCAAGAGACCCAGTACTTC. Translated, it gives CASSWTPGPQETQYF. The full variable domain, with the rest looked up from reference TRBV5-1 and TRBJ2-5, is KAGVTQTPRYLIKTRGQQVTLSCSPISGHRSVSWYQQTPGQGLQFLFEYFSETQRNKGNFPGRFSGRQFSNSRSEMNVSTLELGDSALYLCASSWTPGPQETQYFGPGTRLLVL.

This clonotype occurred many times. For the CDR3, the DNA is TGTGCCAGCAGTTTTCAGAGCTCGAACACTGAAGCTTTCTTT. Amino acid sequence: CASSFQSSNTEAFF. The chain joins TRBV12-3 or TRBV12-4 to TRBJ1-1, with D uncertain. Trimming cost V 3 bases and J 1 base, with 9 bases left between them. The CDR3 spans 14 residues.